A single T cell receptor (beta chain) is shown here with its context. What it binds is not known. The sample is drawn from a study of OX40 agonist ivuxolimab in advanced cancers. As for the study in general: All patients had ivuxolimab intravenously every 2 weeks at 0.01 to 10 mg/kg.

General study points: On average, CD8+ T cells showed a greater number of expanded clones than CD4+. The antigen specificity of the peripheral T cells (those that were expanded) was not determined.

Per the germline V gene, CDR1 is MNHEY and CDR2 is SMNVEV (reference sequence). With 0 bases removed from V and 6 bases from J, the gap between germline ends came to 9 bases. This CDR3 is built from 14 residues. TCRdb keeps only in-frame clones here, not all; method: immunoSEQ multiplex PCR. The sample includes 40,000 to 60,000 clones, 85% of them seen just once. The V gene is TRBV27, the J gene TRBJ2-1; D unclear. The sequence came from an adult with an advanced solid tumor such as melanoma, head and neck, liver or kidney cancer. The material was CD4+ or CD8+ T cells sorted from blood, obtained in a trial of the OX40 agonist ivuxolimab. The CDR3 sequence is CASSLSKFPNEQFF. The CDR3 region has the DNA TGTGCCAGCAGTTTATCGAAGTTCCCCAATGAGCAGTTCTTC.